These T cell receptor beta chains were read from a single sample in a study of OX40 agonist ivuxolimab in advanced cancers. Assay: immunoSEQ multiplex PCR; the TCRdb copy retains only in-frame clones and omits some. The sample has 15,000 to 20,000 clones, 80% to 90% seen once. The sample here was CD4+ or CD8+ T cells sorted from blood, taken in a trial of the OX40 agonist ivuxolimab. The receptors here all came from an adult with an advanced solid tumor such as melanoma, head and neck, liver or kidney cancer. The CDR3 runs from the conserved cysteine through the conserved F or W.

v_gene	j_gene	CDR3aa
TRBV6-1	TRBJ1-1	CASSEGNTEAFF
TRBV5-1	TRBJ2-1	CASSLAKNEQFF
TRBV14	TRBJ2-6	CASSPQGQSFSGANVLTF
TRBV4-1	TRBJ1-2	CASSQGPGQPYGYTF
TRBV9	TRBJ1-2	CASSLGTGNGYTF
TRBV28	TRBJ2-5	CASSPWGETQYF
TRBV30	TRBJ2-3	CAWRVAGDGDTQYF
TRBV7-9	TRBJ1-1	CASSLGRDREAFF
TRBV28	TRBJ1-6	CASSPAIYNSPLHF
TRBV11-2	TRBJ2-1	CASSLAAGSYNEQFF
TRBV11-3	TRBJ1-2	CASSFPGPTYYGYTF
TRBV13	TRBJ2-7	CASSRPDRTEQYF
TRBV5-6	TRBJ2-5	CASSVSRGFWETQYF
TRBV15	TRBJ1-1	CATSRAPWDRTLKAFF
TRBV15	TRBJ2-7	CATSRDLGANYEQYF
TRBV4-1	TRBJ2-7	CASSQGWTSGYEQYF
TRBV4-1	TRBJ1-2	CASTQGQGGGYGYTF
TRBV6-5	TRBJ2-1	CASSYSPRLAGNEQFF
TRBV15	TRBJ2-1	CATSGEGQDSYNEQFF
TRBV11-2	TRBJ2-1	CASSSGLYSYNEQFF
TRBV29-1	TRBJ2-2	CSVEVLGELFF
TRBV19	TRBJ1-2	CASSIGYQALYGYTF
TRBV10-1	TRBJ1-1	CASSESKTGGATFAEAFF
TRBV9	TRBJ1-3	CASGFELSGNTIYF
TRBV14	TRBJ2-7	CASSQDYQGYEQYF
TRBV13	TRBJ2-7	CASSLGGLAYEQYF
TRBV19	TRBJ1-1	CASTSGGGITEAFF
TRBV5-4	TRBJ1-1	CASSLTDPTEAFF
TRBV6-5	TRBJ2-1	CASSPTGLGEQFF
TRBV19	TRBJ1-2	CASSILGGDPGYTF
TRBV2	TRBJ2-2	CASLSPEGRSAGELFF
TRBV11-2	TRBJ2-3	CASSFFGGTDTQYF
TRBV21-1	TRBJ2-6	CASSKEGRASGANVLTF